The 14 T cell receptor beta chains below were found in one sample sequenced in a study of human T cells and chemical hapten exposure. TCRdb processed the RACE reads anew with MiXCR; each CDR3 protein has one entry. This table has 250,000 or so distinct CDR3 sequences, roughly 7.4% appearing once. The time point: pre-sensitization, week 0. The treatment was: therapeutic diphenylcyclopropenone sensitization with weekly scalp DPC. The sample consisted of whole blood, taken in connection with sensitization to the hapten diphenylcyclopropenone (DPC). The receptors originated from a man between 18 and 29 years old with alopecia areata. Some clones in this sample may be carry-over from other donors' samples.

This clonotype was observed a handful of times. The chain joins TRBV7-6 to TRBJ2-5; the match to TRBD1 covers 7 bases. CDR1 and CDR2 (germline): SGHVS, FNYEAQ. Trimming at V came to 1 base and at J to 3 bases, leaving 2 bases not matched to a gene. This CDR3 has 14 residues. CDR3 loop: CASSLVTGEETQYF. The CDR3 DNA reads TGTGCCAGCAGCTTAGTAACAGGGGAAGAGACCCAGTACTTC.

There are a few counts of this clonotype. The CDR3 spells CASSWRLIRGTDTQYF. The CDR3 DNA reads TGTGCCAGCAGCTGGAGGTTGATCCGGGGGACAGATACGCAGTATTTT. V is TRBV5-6 and J is TRBJ2-3; a possible D gene is TRBD2 (6 bases). The CDR3 is 16 amino acids. Germline V gives CDR1 SGHDT, CDR2 YYEEEE. Trimming removed 3 bases at V and 3 bases at J, with 17 bases between.

In this sample, this clonotype turned up a few times. V gene TRBV5-1 combines with J gene TRBJ1-2, with D possibly matching TRBD1 (6 bases). Trimming removed 5 bases at V and 2 bases at J, with 13 bases between. Germline V gene sequence: CDR1 SGHRS, CDR2 YFSETQ. The CDR3 length is 14 residues. The chain's CDR3 is CASRFNRDNYGYTF. CDR3 in DNA: TGCGCCAGCAGGTTTAACAGGGACAACTATGGCTACACCTTC.

V usage is TRBV6-2 or TRBV6-3 and J usage is TRBJ2-2; D assignment may be TRBD1 or TRBD2 (5 bases each). Germline CDR1 is MNHEY and CDR2 is SVGEGT. CDR3 length: 13 residues. V was shortened by 9 bases and J by 5 bases, with 13 bases between the two germline ends. CDR3 bases: TGTGCCAGTGCCGGGGCTTGGACCGGGGAGCTGTTTTTT. Translating gives CASAGAWTGELFF.

The sample holds many counts of this clonotype. The chain joins TRBV7-9 to TRBJ2-5; D unresolved. Germline assignment: CDR1 SEHNR and CDR2 FQNEAQ (reference sequence). The CDR3 loop spans 14 amino acids. Trimming cost V 1 base and J 3 bases, with 9 bases left between them. CDR3 sequence: CASSLVNLEETQYF. The CDR3 DNA reads as TGTGCCAGCAGCTTAGTGAACCTGGAAGAGACCCAGTACTTC.

This clonotype was found many times. The V and J genes are TRBV12-3 or TRBV12-4 and TRBJ2-3; 8 bases align to TRBD2. The V segment lost 4 bases and the J segment 4 bases; nucleotides outside the gene matches: 1. The CDR3 contains 13 residues. The CDR3 coding sequence is TGTGCCAGCAGTTCGGGAGGGGCAGATACGCAGTATTTT. Its protein is CASSSGGADTQYF.

This clonotype was seen more than once but under ten times. This chain connects TRBV20-1 to TRBJ2-1, with D maybe TRBD1 (6 bases). Germline V CDR1 and CDR2: DFQATT, SNEGSKA (reference sequence). V shed 5 bases and J shed 2 bases, with 16 bases lying between them. The CDR3 runs 15 residues. CDR3 bases: TGCAGTGCTGAGGCCCTAAAGGGGGCCTACAATGAGCAGTTCTTC. It specifies CSAEALKGAYNEQFF.

This clonotype was seen at least ten times. The V gene is TRBV7-3, the J gene TRBJ1-3; D is perhaps TRBD1 (5 bases). Germline values: CDR1 SGHTA, CDR2 FQGTGA. Trimming took off 2 bases at V and 0 bases at J, with 11 bases between the two ends. The CDR3 extends over 16 amino acids. The CDR3 loop is CASSLHPGVSGNTIYF. DNA of the CDR3: TGTGCCAGCAGCTTACATCCGGGGGTCTCTGGAAACACCATATATTTT.

This clonotype was counted a few times. The chain recombines TRBV2 with TRBJ1-1; unclear D gene. V gave up 6 bases and J gave up 1 base, with 12 bases separating them. CDR1 is SNHLY and CDR2 is FYNNEI in the germline V gene. The CDR3 is made up of 14 amino acids. The CDR3 bases are TGTGCCAGCAGGGACGGTCGACCGAACACTGAAGCTTTCTTT. This gives the protein CASRDGRPNTEAFF.

This clonotype was counted at least ten times. The CDR3 is CAISLGTGSTTEAFF. CDR3 DNA: TGTGCCATCAGTTTAGGGACAGGGAGTACGACTGAAGCTTTCTTT. The chain has TRBV10-3 and TRBJ1-1; 9 bases are shared with TRBD1. The CDR3 runs to 15 residues. Trimming cost V 5 bases and J 5 bases; bases outside gene matches: 9. Germline CDR1 ENHRY, CDR2 SYGVKD.

This clonotype was seen a handful of times. The genes are TRBV3-1 and TRBJ2-5; tentatively, D is TRBD2 (5 bases). Germline CDR1 is LGHDT and CDR2 is YNNKEL (reference sequence). The ends were cut back, 1 base at V and 7 bases at J, with 13 bases in the middle. CDR3 length: 14 residues. CDR3 DNA: TGTGCCAGCAGCCAAGCGAGGGAACGGGTGACCCAGTACTTC. Its protein product is CASSQARERVTQYF.

The chain couples TRBV20-1 to TRBJ1-5; D unclear. Trimming cost V 0 bases and J 0 bases, with 9 bases left between them. Looked up from germline, CDR1 is DFQATT and CDR2 is SNEGSKA (reference sequence). The CDR3 covers 15 residues. The CDR3 nucleotides read TGCAGTGCTAGAGATCATCGGTCTAGCAATCAGCCCCAGCATTTT. Amino acid sequence: CSARDHRSSNQPQHF.

This clonotype appeared many times. This chain uses TRBV7-3 with TRBJ2-2, with TRBD1 identical over 10 bases. This CDR3 spans 17 amino acids. Trimming took 0 bases from V and 3 from J; bases not matched to a gene: 4. Germline CDR1 SGHTA, CDR2 FQGTGA. The CDR3 protein is CASSLTPDRGYTGELFF. The CDR3 bases are TGTGCCAGCAGCTTAACTCCGGACAGGGGGTACACCGGGGAGCTGTTTTTT.

In its sample, this clonotype was seen many times. V gene TRBV2 combines with J gene TRBJ1-2; TRBD1 matches at 10 bases. CDR1 is SNHLY and CDR2 is FYNNEI in the germline V gene. The CDR3 spans 13 residues. Losses at the gene ends were 3 bases for V and 9 bases for J; bases not matched to a gene: 4. In nucleotides, the CDR3 is TGTGCCAGCAGTGAGGGACAGGGGCTACGCTACACCTTC. Translating gives CASSEGQGLRYTF.